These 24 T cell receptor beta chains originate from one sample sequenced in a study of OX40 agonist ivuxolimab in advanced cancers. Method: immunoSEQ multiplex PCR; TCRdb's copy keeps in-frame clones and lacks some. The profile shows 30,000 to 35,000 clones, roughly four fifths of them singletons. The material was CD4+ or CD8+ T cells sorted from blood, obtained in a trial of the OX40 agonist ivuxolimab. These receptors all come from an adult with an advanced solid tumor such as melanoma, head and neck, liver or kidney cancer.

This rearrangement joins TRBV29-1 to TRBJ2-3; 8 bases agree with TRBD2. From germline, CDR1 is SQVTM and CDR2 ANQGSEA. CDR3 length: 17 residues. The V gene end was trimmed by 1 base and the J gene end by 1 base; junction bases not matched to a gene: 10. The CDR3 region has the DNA TGCAGCGTTGAAGGGACGGGGGGGCCATTCGGCACAGATACGCAGTATTTT. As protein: CSVEGTGGPFGTDTQYF.

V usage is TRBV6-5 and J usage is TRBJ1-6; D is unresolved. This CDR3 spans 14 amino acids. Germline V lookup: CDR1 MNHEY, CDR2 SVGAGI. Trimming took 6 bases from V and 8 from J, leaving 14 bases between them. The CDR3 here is CASRAVDGYSPLHF. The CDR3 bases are TGTGCCAGCAGGGCAGTTGATGGGTATTCACCCCTCCACTTT.

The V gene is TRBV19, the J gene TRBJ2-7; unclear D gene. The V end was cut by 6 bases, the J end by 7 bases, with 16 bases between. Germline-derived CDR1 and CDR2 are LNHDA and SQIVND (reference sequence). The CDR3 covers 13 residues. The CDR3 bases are TGTGCCAGTAGGCATCAAGGATACATGGAGCAGTACTTC. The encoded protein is CASRHQGYMEQYF.

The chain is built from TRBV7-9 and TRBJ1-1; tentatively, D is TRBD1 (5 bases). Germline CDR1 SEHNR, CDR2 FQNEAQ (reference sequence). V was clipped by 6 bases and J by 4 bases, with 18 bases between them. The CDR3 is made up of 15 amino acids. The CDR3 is CASRLWGIGSTEAFF. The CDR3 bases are TGTGCCAGCAGGTTATGGGGCATTGGCAGCACTGAAGCTTTCTTT.

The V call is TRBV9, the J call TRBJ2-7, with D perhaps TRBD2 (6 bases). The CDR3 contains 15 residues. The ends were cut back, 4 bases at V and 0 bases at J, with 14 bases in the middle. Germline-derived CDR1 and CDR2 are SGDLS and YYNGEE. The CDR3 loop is CASSRGGEVSYEQYF. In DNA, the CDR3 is TGTGCCAGCAGCAGGGGCGGGGAAGTCTCCTACGAGCAGTACTTC. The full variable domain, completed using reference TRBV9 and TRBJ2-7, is DSGVTQTPKHLITATGQRVTLRCSPRSGDLSVYWYQQSLDQGLQFLIQYYNGEERAKGNILERFSAQQFPDLHSELNLSSLELGDSALYFCASSRGGEVSYEQYFGPGTRLTVT.

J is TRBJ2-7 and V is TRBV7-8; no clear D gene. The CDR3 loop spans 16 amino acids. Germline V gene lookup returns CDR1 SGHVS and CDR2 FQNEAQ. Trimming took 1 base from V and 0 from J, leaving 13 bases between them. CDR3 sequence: CASSLGGILSSYEQYF. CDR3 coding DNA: TGTGCCAGCAGCTTAGGAGGAATTTTGAGCTCCTACGAGCAGTACTTC.

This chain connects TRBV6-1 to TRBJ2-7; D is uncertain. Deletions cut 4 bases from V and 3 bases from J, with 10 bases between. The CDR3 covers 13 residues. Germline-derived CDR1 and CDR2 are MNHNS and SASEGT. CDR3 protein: CASSGQTHYEQYF. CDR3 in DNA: TGTGCCAGCAGTGGACAAACCCACTACGAGCAGTACTTC.

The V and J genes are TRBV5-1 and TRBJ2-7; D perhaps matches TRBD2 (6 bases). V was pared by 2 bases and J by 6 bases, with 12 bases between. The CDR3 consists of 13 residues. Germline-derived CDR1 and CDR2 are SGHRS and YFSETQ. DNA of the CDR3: TGCGCCAGCAGCTTATCTAGCGCAAGCGAGCAGTACTTC. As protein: CASSLSSASEQYF.

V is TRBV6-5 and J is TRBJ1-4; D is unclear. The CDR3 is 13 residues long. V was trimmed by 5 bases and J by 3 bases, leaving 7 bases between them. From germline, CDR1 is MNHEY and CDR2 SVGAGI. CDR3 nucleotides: TGTGCCAGCAGTCGCAGCTCTAATGAAAAACTGTTTTTT. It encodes CASSRSSNEKLFF.

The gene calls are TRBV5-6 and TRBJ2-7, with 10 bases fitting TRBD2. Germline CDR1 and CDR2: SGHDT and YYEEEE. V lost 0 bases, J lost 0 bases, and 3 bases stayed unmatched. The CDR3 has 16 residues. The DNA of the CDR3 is TGTGCCAGCAGCTTGGGGACTAGCGGCTTCTCCTACGAGCAGTACTTC. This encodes CASSLGTSGFSYEQYF.

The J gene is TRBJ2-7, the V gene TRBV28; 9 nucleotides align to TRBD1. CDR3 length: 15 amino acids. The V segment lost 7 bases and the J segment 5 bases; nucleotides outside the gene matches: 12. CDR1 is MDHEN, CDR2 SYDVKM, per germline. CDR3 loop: CASTSSGTGFHEQYF. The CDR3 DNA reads TGTGCCAGCACTTCGTCCGGGACAGGGTTCCACGAGCAGTACTTC. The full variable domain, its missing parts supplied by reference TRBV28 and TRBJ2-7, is DVKVTQSSRYLVKRTGEKVFLECVQDMDHENMFWYRQDPGLGLRLIYFSYDVKMKEKGDIPEGYSVSREKKERFSLILESASTNQTSMYLCASTSSGTGFHEQYFGPGTRLTVT.

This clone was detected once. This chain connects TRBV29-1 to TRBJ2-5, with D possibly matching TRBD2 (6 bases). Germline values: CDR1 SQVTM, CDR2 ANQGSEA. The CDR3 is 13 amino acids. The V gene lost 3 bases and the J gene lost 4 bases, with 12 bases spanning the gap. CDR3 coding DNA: TGCAGCGTTGACCTGGGACTTACAGAGACCCAGTACTTC. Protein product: CSVDLGLTETQYF.

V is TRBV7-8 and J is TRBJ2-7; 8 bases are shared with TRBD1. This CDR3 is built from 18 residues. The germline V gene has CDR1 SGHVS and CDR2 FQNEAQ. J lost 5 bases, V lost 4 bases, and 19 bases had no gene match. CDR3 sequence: CASSSIPGQELPGDEQYF. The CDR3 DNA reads TGTGCCAGCAGCTCAATACCGGGACAGGAGCTTCCCGGGGACGAGCAGTACTTC.

In DNA form, the CDR3 reads TGTGCCAGCAGCCAGGACCCGATCTACGAGCAGTACTTC. Its protein is CASSQDPIYEQYF. The chain links TRBV14 to TRBJ2-7; D gene uncertain. The ends were cut back, 3 bases at V and 3 bases at J, with 9 bases in the middle. This CDR3 contains 13 residues. Per the germline V gene, CDR1 is SGHDN and CDR2 is FVKESK.

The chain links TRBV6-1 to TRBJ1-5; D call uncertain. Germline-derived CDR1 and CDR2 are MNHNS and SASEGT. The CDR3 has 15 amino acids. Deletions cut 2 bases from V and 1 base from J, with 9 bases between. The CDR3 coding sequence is TGTGCCAGCAGTGAAAGAGGTGAAAGCAATCAGCCCCAGCATTTT. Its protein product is CASSERGESNQPQHF.

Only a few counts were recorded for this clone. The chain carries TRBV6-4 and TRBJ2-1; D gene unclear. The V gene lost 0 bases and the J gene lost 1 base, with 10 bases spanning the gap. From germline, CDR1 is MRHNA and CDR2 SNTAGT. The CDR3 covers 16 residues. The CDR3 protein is CASSDSKTGSYNEQFF. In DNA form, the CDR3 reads TGTGCCAGCAGTGACTCGAAAACCGGATCCTACAATGAGCAGTTCTTC.

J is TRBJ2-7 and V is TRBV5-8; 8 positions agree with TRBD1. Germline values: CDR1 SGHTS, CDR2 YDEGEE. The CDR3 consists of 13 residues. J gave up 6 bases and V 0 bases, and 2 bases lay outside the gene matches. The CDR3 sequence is CASSLGQGSEQYF. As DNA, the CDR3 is TGTGCCAGCAGCTTGGGACAGGGGTCCGAGCAGTACTTC. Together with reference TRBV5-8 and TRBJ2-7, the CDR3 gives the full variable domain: EAGVTQSPTHLIKTRGQQATLRCSPISGHTSVYWYQQALGLGLQFLLWYDEGEERNRGNFPPRFSGRQFPNYSSELNVNALELEDSALYLCASSLGQGSEQYFGPGTRLTVT.

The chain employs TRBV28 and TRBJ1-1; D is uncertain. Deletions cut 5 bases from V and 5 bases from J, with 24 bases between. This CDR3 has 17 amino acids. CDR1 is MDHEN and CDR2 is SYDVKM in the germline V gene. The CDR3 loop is CASSPPSGSIWGTEAFF. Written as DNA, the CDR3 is TGTGCCAGCAGTCCCCCCAGCGGGAGTATCTGGGGAACTGAAGCTTTCTTT.

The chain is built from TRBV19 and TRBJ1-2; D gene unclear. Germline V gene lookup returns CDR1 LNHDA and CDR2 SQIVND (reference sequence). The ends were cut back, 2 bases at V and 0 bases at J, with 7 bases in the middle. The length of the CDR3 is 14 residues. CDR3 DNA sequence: TGTGCCAGTAGTATAAAACGGTCTAACTATGGCTACACCTTC. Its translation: CASSIKRSNYGYTF.

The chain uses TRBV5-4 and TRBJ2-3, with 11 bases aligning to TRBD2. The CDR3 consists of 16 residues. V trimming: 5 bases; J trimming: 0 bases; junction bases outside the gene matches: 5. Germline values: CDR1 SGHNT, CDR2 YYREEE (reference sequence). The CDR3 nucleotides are TGTGCCAGCAGTTCCCGGACTAGCGGGAGCACAGATACGCAGTATTTT. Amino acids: CASSSRTSGSTDTQYF. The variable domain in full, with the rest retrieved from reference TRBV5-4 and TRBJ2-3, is ETGVTQSPTHLIKTRGQQVTLRCSSQSGHNTVSWYQQALGQGPQFIFQYYREEENGRGNFPPRFSGLQFPNYSSELNVNALELDDSALYLCASSSRTSGSTDTQYFGPGTRLTVL.

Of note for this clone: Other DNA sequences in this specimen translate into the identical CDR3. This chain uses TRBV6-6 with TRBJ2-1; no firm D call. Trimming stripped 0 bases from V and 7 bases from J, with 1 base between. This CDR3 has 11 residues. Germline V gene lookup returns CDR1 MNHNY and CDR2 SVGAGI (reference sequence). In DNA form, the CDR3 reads TGTGCCAGCAGTTACTCGAATGAGCAGTTCTTC. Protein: CASSYSNEQFF.

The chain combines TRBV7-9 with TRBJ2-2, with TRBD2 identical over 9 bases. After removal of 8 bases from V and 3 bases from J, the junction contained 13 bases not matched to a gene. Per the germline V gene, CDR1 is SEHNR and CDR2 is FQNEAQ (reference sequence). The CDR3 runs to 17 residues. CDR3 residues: CASARGLAGAYTGELFF. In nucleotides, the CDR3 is TGTGCCAGCGCCCGTGGATTAGCGGGGGCGTACACCGGGGAGCTGTTTTTT.

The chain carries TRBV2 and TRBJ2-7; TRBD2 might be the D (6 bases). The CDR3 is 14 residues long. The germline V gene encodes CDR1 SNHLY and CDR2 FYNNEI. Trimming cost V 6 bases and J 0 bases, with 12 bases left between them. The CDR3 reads CASSRDSSSYEQYF. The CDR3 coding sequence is TGTGCCAGCAGCAGGGACTCATCCTCCTACGAGCAGTACTTC.

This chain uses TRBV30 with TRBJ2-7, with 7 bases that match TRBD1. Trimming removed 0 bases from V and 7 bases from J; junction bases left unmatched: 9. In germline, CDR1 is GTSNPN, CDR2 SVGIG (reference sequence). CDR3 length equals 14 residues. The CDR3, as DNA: TGTGCCTGGAGTGTAGGGACAGCGCCCAGGGAGCAGTACTTC. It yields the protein CAWSVGTAPREQYF.